What follows describes a single T cell receptor (beta chain). This clone came up once. There is no known antigen for this receptor. Per-base quality was not reported, and no clone a single base away is much larger than it. The donors belonged to the validation cohort of approximately 130 subjects, which was separate from the approximately 700-subject first cohort. The data belong to a study of cytomegalovirus exposure and HLA in healthy donors (TCRdb year 2017). Background for the entire study: According to a later analysis, the roughly 120 validation repertoires were produced on the same platform as the roughly 700 repertoires of the first cohort. The study aimed to test whether cataloging public T cell receptors could reveal signatures of past pathogen exposure. The study combined high-throughput TCR immunosequencing, statistical association of individual TCRs with disease status, and machine learning to predict cytomegalovirus infection status. Along with the roughly 670-subject first cohort, a separate validation cohort of over a hundred different subjects was used.

What the research found in general, with its limitations: In both the original and validation cohorts, the classifier was reported to diagnose cytomegalovirus status with high specificity and sensitivity. The authors suggested that the approach could potentially be generalized to other disease states and immunological phenotypes. The validation cohort had no HLA typing available for a later analysis, so co-occurrence within that cohort was assessed over all 120 or so repertoires. A few of the identified cytomegalovirus-associated TCR beta chains were confirmed in vitro to be specific for cytomegalovirus antigens. The study listed 150 to 200 TCR beta chains as associated with cytomegalovirus. A later analysis found that TCRs clustered in the first cohort also tended to co-occur in the roughly 120 validation repertoires, with more than 90% of cluster scores above 0. While some public TCRs were present in many individuals, most TCR sequences turned up only very rarely across donors.

Libraries were built with the immunoSEQ multiplex PCR assay. In the source study's methods: A statistical classification framework was built to diagnose cytomegalovirus status from the catalog of TCR beta chain sequences. TCRdb stores this immuneACCESS table with in-frame sequences only. Part of the clones is absent; in the studies checked, under half of the shortfall reflects unresolved V genes, and no reason is known for the rest. Clonal size and the V and J genes are those of that table, whereas D and trimming came from the DNA. This sample gives some 250,000 clones in total; 90% of them show up just once. Clones ranked in the top ten supply around 0.34% of the sample. The sample comprised PBMCs. The origin of this receptor is a woman aged 18-29 years in good health and CMV-seronegative.

The bases are TGTGCCAGCAGCACCTGGACAGGGGAAGGTACAGATACGCAGTATTTT. Protein translation: CASSTWTGEGTDTQYF. The rearrangement joined TRBV7-8 to TRBJ2-3, with 9 middle bases fitting TRBD1. From the germline V gene, CDR1 is SGHVS and CDR2 is FQNEAQ. Spanning cysteine to phenylalanine, the CDR3 consists of 16 amino acids. Only the CDR3 DNA is retained, 48 bases long and in frame from the first base. V is pruned by 5 bases and J by 3 bases, leaving 9 bases of the junction without a gene match.